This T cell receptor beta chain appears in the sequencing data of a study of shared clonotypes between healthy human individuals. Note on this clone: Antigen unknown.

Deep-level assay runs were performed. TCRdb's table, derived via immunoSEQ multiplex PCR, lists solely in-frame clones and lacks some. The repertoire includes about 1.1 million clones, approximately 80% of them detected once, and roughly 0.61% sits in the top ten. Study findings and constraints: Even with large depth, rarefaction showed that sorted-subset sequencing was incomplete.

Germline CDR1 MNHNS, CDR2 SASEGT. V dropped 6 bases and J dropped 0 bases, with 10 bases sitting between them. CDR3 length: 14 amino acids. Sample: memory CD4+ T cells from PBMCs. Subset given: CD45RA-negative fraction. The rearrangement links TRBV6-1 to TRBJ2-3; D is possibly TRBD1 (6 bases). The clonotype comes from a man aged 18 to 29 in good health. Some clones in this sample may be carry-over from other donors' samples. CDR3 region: CASRWTVSTDTQYF. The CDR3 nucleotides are TGTGCCAGCAGATGGACAGTGAGCACAGATACGCAGTATTTT.